This T cell receptor beta chain stems from a study of blood T cell repertoires in COVID-19. Study-level information: The United States, Italy and Spain were the sources of the acute and convalescent COVID-19 samples. Sources were T cells, B-cell-depleted T cells, or PBMCs; the material itself was cDNA or gDNA.

How the authors handled the data: Scientists estimated how many nucleated cells there were by amplifying reference gene primers. Only in-frame clones appear in the TCRdb table, and some are missing; sequencing was by immunoSEQ multiplex PCR. For V, J and clone size, that table is used; D and trimming come from the DNA. There are 300,000 to 400,000 clones in the sample; roughly 90% occur only once, and around 0.97% lies in the top ten. Participants were placed into cohorts based on the clinical history they reported. V gave up 4 bases and J gave up 0 bases; unmatched junction bases: 11. CDR1 is ENHRY and CDR2 is SYGVKD in the germline V gene. This CDR3 spans 17 amino acids.

The clonotype comes from a woman aged 30 to 39 with acute COVID-19. The source material was PBMCs or T cells enriched from blood (not recorded which). V and J are TRBV10-3 and TRBJ1-2; TRBD1 matches 7 bases. The CDR3 region has the DNA TGTGCCATCAGTGTCTACGCCGGGACAGCGGCTAACTATGGCTACACCTTC. This codes for CAISVYAGTAANYGYTF.